The TCR beta chain described here comes from a study of blood T cell repertoires in COVID-19. Study-wide background: COVID-19 samples collected from the United States, Italy and Spain covered acute and convalescent phases. The cDNA or gDNA used as material had been derived from T cells, B-cell-depleted T cells, or PBMCs.

Methods used by the authors: Quantification of nucleated cells was approximated via reference gene primer amplification. Assay: immunoSEQ multiplex PCR; the TCRdb copy retains only in-frame clones and omits some. The V and J calls and clone size were taken over from that table, and D and trimming were inferred from the DNA. Seen here are 170,000 or so clones, roughly 86% observed once, and the top ten hold 2.7%. CDR3 length: 15 amino acids. The germline gives CDR1 SEHNR, CDR2 FQNEAQ (reference sequence). V was pared by 5 bases and J by 5 bases, with 8 bases of the junction left unmatched. This receptor was identified in a man aged 35-49 years with active or convalescent COVID-19. The chain couples TRBV7-9 to TRBJ2-7; 11 bases are shared with TRBD1. The sequenced sample was peripheral blood. CDR3 bases: TGTGCCAGCAGCCCCGGGGGGACAGGGGGAGACGAGCAGTACTTC. Protein: CASSPGGTGGDEQYF.